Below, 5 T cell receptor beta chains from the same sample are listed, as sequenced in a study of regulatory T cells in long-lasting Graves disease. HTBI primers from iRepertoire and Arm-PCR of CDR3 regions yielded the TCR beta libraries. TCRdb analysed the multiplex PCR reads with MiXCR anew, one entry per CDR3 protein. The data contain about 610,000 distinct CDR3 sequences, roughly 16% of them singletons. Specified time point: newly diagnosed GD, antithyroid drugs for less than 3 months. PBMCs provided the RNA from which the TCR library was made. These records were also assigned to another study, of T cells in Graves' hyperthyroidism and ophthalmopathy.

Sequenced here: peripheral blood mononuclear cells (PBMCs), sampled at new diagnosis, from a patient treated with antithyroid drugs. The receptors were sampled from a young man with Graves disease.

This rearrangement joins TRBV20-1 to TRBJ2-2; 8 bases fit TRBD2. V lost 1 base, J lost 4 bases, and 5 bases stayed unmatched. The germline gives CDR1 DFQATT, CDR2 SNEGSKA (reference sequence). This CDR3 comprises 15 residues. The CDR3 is CSARVRGLVTGELFF. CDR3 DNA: TGCAGTGCTAGAGTTAGGGGACTAGTCACCGGGGAGCTGTTTTTT.

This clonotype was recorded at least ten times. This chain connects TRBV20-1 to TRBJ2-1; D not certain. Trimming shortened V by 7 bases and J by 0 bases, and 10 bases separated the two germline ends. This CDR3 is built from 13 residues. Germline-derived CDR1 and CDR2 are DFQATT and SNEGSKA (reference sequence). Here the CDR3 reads CSGASSSYNEQFF. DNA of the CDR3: TGCAGTGGGGCATCGAGCTCCTACAATGAGCAGTTCTTC.

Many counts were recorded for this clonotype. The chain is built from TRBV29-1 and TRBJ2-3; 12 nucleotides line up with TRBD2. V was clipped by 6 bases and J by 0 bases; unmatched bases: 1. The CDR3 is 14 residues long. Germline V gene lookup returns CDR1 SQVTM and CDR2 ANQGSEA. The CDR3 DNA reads TGCAGCGTCGGGACTAGCGGGAGCACAGATACGCAGTATTTT. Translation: CSVGTSGSTDTQYF.

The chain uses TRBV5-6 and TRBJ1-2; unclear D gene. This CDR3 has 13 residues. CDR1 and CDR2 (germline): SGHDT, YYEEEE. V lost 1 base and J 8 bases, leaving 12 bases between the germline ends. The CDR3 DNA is TGTGCCAGCAGCTTGTTGAATTCAAGAGGCTACACCTTC. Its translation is CASSLLNSRGYTF.

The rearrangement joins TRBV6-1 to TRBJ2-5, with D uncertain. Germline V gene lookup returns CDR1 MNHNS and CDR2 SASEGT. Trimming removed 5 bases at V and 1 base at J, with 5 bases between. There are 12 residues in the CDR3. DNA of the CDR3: TGTGCCAGCAGTACGGGCCAAGAGACCCAGTACTTC. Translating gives CASSTGQETQYF.